A single TCR beta chain is shown here with its context. The data belong to a study of shared clonotypes between healthy human individuals. The germline gives CDR1 SGHNT, CDR2 YYREEE (reference sequence). This CDR3 region has 15 residues. Trimming removed 2 bases from V and 3 bases from J; junction bases left unmatched: 2. Data came from immunoSEQ multiplex PCR; TCRdb stores just in-frame clones and leaves some out. The data show around 720,000 clones, with approximately 73% seen just once and 1.5% to 2% held by the top ten. The source material was memory CD4+ T cells sorted from blood. Subset described: CD45RA-negative fraction. The sequence was obtained from a woman younger than 45 in good health. This chain joins TRBV5-4 and TRBJ2-6; TRBD1 matches 7 bases. The CDR3 nucleotides are TGTGCCAGCAGCTTTAACAGGGGTGGGGCCAACGTCCTGACTTTC. As protein: CASSFNRGGANVLTF.